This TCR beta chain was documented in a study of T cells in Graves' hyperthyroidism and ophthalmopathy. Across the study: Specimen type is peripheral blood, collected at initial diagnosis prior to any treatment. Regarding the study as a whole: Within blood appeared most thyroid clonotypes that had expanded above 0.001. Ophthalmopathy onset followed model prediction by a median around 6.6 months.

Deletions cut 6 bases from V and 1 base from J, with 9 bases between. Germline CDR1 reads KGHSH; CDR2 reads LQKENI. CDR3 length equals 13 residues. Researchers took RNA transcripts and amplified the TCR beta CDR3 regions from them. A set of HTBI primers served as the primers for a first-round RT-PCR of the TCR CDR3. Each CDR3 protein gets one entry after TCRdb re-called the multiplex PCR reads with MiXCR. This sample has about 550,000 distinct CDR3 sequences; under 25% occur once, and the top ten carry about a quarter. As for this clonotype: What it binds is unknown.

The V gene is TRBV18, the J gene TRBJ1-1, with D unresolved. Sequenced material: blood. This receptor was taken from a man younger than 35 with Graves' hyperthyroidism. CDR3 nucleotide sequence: TGTGCCAGCTCCGAGGATCAGAACACTGAAGCTTTCTTT. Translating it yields CASSEDQNTEAFF.